This T cell receptor beta chain derives from a study of PD-L1 blockade in urothelial cancer. Study-level information: Patients began atezolizumab, 1,200 mg intravenously every 3 weeks, in about 2014.

Germline assignment: CDR1 SGDLS and CDR2 YYNGEE. CDR3 length: 15 residues. Trimming removed 0 bases at V and 2 bases at J, with 12 bases between. Sequencing was performed with immunoSEQ multiplex PCR; in TCRdb, only in-frame clones are kept and a portion is missing. The table lists some 100,000 clones, more than 80% of them singletons. Noted time point: pretreatment peripheral blood. The J gene is TRBJ2-7, the V gene TRBV9, with no clear D. The source was PBMCs, collected around atezolizumab (anti-PD-L1) treatment. The TCR comes from a woman older than 75 with urothelial cancer. The CDR3 DNA reads TGTGCCAGCAGCGTAGAAGGTTACAGTCCCTACGAGCAGTACTTC. Translating it yields CASSVEGYSPYEQYF.